This passage covers 8 T cell receptor beta chains from one sample sequenced in a study of read filtering for tumor transcriptome and immune sequencing. From approximately 430 ng of RNA, a library with molecular barcoded alpha/delta and beta/gamma adaptors was made. One entry per CDR3 protein results from TCRdb running MiXCR on the reads. The sample lists around 40,000 distinct CDR3 sequences; about an eighth were seen once. Sequencing input: a population of CD138-negative cells sorted from bone marrow. Every receptor here comes from a donor aged 40 or over with multiple myeloma.

This clonotype was detected many times. This chain links TRBV5-1 with TRBJ2-1; the match to TRBD2 covers 8 bases. Trimming cost V 3 bases and J 7 bases; bases outside gene matches: 15. The germline V gene encodes CDR1 SGHRS and CDR2 YFSETQ. The CDR3 totals 17 residues. In nucleotides, the CDR3 is TGCGCCAGCAGCTCGAGACGGGGGGGCGCGGTGTGGAATGAGCAGTTCTTC. Residues: CASSSRRGGAVWNEQFF.

This clonotype was seen ten or more times. This rearrangement joins TRBV19 to TRBJ2-2, with D maybe TRBD1 (7 bases). V dropped 5 bases and J dropped 6 bases, with 10 bases sitting between them. The CDR3 is 13 residues long. CDR1 is LNHDA, CDR2 SQIVND, per germline (reference sequence). The CDR3 region has the DNA TGTGCCAGTAGTCCAGGGGGGTCCGGGGAGCTGTTTTTT. Protein sequence: CASSPGGSGELFF.

Regarding this clonotype: With a much larger clone just one base away, this may be a read error. The CDR3 sequence is CASSMTATNEKLVF. CDR3 in DNA: TGTGCCAGTAGTATGACAGCAACTAATGAAAAACTGGTTTTT. The chain employs TRBV19 and TRBJ1-4, with a weak D call TRBD1 (5 bases). Per germline, CDR1 LNHDA and CDR2 SQIVND (reference sequence). The CDR3 sequence is 14 residues long.

A note on this clonotype: This could be a read error, since a much larger clone is one nucleotide away. Since the CDR3 does not end with the conserved phenylalanine or tryptophan, this likely comes from a read error. The chain has TRBV29-1 and TRBJ2-5; D is ambiguous. The CDR3 length is 13 residues. Germline CDR1 reads SQVTM; CDR2 reads ANQGSEA. The ends were cut back, 3 bases at V and 1 base at J, with 9 bases in the middle. This chain's CDR3 is CSVDGQSQETQYS. The CDR3 DNA reads as TGCAGCGTTGATGGGCAGAGCCAAGAGACCCAGTACTCC.

This clonotype was observed a few times. Just one base apart from a much larger clone, this may be a read error. The gene calls are TRBV6-1 and TRBJ1-5; no clear D gene. This CDR3 contains 15 residues. The V gene lost 2 bases and the J gene lost 1 base, with 9 bases spanning the gap. Germline V gene data show CDR1 as MNHNS and CDR2 as SASEGT. The CDR3 DNA reads TGTGCCAGCAGTGAATATGTGGGGAGCAATCAGCCCCAGCATTTT. Protein: CASSEYVGSNQPQHF.

This clonotype was seen at least ten times. This rearrangement joins TRBV18 to TRBJ2-2, with D perhaps TRBD1 (6 bases). Germline V gene lookup returns CDR1 KGHSH and CDR2 LQKENI. The CDR3 runs to 15 residues. V was trimmed by 1 base and J by 4 bases, leaving 10 bases between them. Here the CDR3 reads CASSPQGVTTGELFF. The CDR3 nucleotides read TGTGCCAGCTCACCACAGGGGGTGACCACCGGGGAGCTGTTTTTT.

This clonotype was counted ten times or more. The genes are TRBV7-9 and TRBJ2-2; D perhaps matches TRBD1 (6 bases). The germline V gene has CDR1 SEHNR and CDR2 FQNEAQ (reference sequence). Trimming pared 10 bases from V and 4 bases from J, leaving 16 bases between. CDR3 length: 14 residues. For the CDR3, the DNA is TGTGCCACCCAAACAGGGAGTACCACCGGGGAGCTGTTTTTT. Protein sequence: CATQTGSTTGELFF. The full variable domain, with the rest looked up from reference TRBV7-9 and TRBJ2-2, is DTGVSQNPRHKITKRGQNVTFRCDPISEHNRLYWYRQTLGQGPEFLTYFQNEAQLEKSRLLSDRFSAERPKGSFSTLEIQRTEQGDSAMYLCATQTGSTTGELFFGEGSRLTVL.

This clonotype occurred many times. The J gene is TRBJ1-5, the V gene TRBV5-1, with 9 bases identical to TRBD1. The V gene's germline CDR1 is SGHRS and CDR2 YFSETQ. This CDR3 has 14 residues. With V trimmed by 3 bases and J by 4 bases, 2 bases remained unmatched. CDR3 sequence: CASSSGTGNQPQHF. For the CDR3, the DNA is TGCGCCAGCAGCTCCGGGACAGGGAATCAGCCCCAGCATTTT.